The 9 T cell receptor beta chains below were found in one sample sequenced in a study of OX40 agonist ivuxolimab in advanced cancers. Libraries were prepared by immunoSEQ multiplex PCR; TCRdb keeps only in-frame clonotypes and omits some of them. The table shows about 79,000 clones, with approximately 85% occurring only once. The starting material was CD4+ or CD8+ T cells sorted from blood, obtained in a trial of the OX40 agonist ivuxolimab. These TCRs come from an adult with an advanced solid tumor such as melanoma, head and neck, liver or kidney cancer.

The rearrangement uses TRBV7-9 and TRBJ2-7, with a weak D call TRBD2 (5 bases). Per germline, CDR1 SEHNR and CDR2 FQNEAQ (reference sequence). Deletions cut 4 bases from V and 7 bases from J, with 17 bases between. The CDR3 is made up of 14 amino acids. CDR3 in DNA: TGTGCCAGCAGCTCTGACATTCCGGGGAGTGAGCAGTACTTC. This gives the protein CASSSDIPGSEQYF.

The V gene is TRBV10-3, the J gene TRBJ2-2; D ambiguous. Trimming removed 3 bases at V and 5 bases at J, with 16 bases between. The V gene's germline CDR1 is ENHRY and CDR2 SYGVKD. The CDR3 loop spans 16 amino acids. The CDR3 is CAISEVPKPSTGELFF. The CDR3 coding sequence is TGTGCCATCAGTGAAGTCCCTAAGCCTTCGACCGGGGAGCTGTTTTTT.

The V and J genes are TRBV7-9 and TRBJ1-3; unclear D gene. V dropped 1 base and J dropped 0 bases, with 10 bases sitting between them. CDR1 is SEHNR and CDR2 is FQNEAQ in the germline V gene (reference sequence). The CDR3 has 16 residues. CDR3 bases: TGTGCCAGCAGCTTAGGTAGTCTGAACTCTGGAAACACCATATATTTT. Residues: CASSLGSLNSGNTIYF.

V usage is TRBV7-9 and J usage is TRBJ2-1; D may correspond to TRBD1 or TRBD2 (5 bases each). There are 15 residues in the CDR3. Germline V gene lookup returns CDR1 SEHNR and CDR2 FQNEAQ (reference sequence). The V end was cut by 2 bases, the J end by 4 bases, with 12 bases between. The CDR3 DNA sequence: TGTGCCAGCAGCTTAATCGGGACCAGGTACAATGAGCAGTTCTTC. This gives the protein CASSLIGTRYNEQFF. Full variable domain (rest looked up from reference TRBV7-9 and TRBJ2-1): DTGVSQNPRHKITKRGQNVTFRCDPISEHNRLYWYRQTLGQGPEFLTYFQNEAQLEKSRLLSDRFSAERPKGSFSTLEIQRTEQGDSAMYLCASSLIGTRYNEQFFGPGTRLTVL.

The sample holds a few counts of this clone. The gene calls are TRBV2 and TRBJ2-7; the D is unclear. The CDR3 is 12 residues long. Germline V gene sequence: CDR1 SNHLY, CDR2 FYNNEI. Trimming removed 6 bases at V and 3 bases at J, with 9 bases between. The CDR3, as DNA: TGTGCCAGCAGACGATCGGACTACGAGCAGTACTTC. Amino acid sequence: CASRRSDYEQYF.

The chain is built from TRBV4-1 and TRBJ2-5; tentative D call: TRBD2 (5 bases). Germline-derived CDR1 and CDR2 are MGHRA and YSYEKL. The CDR3 covers 15 residues. V was trimmed by 5 bases and J by 5 bases, leaving 18 bases between them. CDR3: CASSSKPRERETQYF. CDR3 DNA sequence: TGCGCCAGCAGCTCTAAACCCCGGGAACGGGAGACCCAGTACTTC.

The chain uses TRBV5-6 and TRBJ2-3; D might be TRBD2 (5 bases). The V gene's germline CDR1 is SGHDT and CDR2 YYEEEE. V lost 3 bases to trimming and J lost 10 bases, with 18 bases between them. This CDR3 comprises 14 residues. CDR3 nucleotide sequence: TGTGCCAGCAGCTCCGGGCCCACTAGTGGGGCGCAGTATTTT. Its translation is CASSSGPTSGAQYF.

The chain uses TRBV5-1 and TRBJ1-6; D gene uncertain. The CDR3 is 13 amino acids. Per the germline V gene, CDR1 is SGHRS and CDR2 is YFSETQ. Trimming stripped 5 bases from V and 4 bases from J, with 7 bases between. The CDR3 protein is CASSKDYNSPLHF. The CDR3 DNA is TGCGCCAGCAGTAAGGATTATAATTCACCCCTCCACTTT.

This clone has more than one count but fewer than ten. This chain connects TRBV19 to TRBJ2-7; 13 nucleotides agree with TRBD2. Germline CDR1 is LNHDA and CDR2 is SQIVND (reference sequence). CDR3 length: 15 amino acids. J lost 5 bases, V lost 0 bases, and 1 base had no gene match. This CDR3 reads CASSIEGLAGDEQYF. In nucleotides, the CDR3 is TGTGCCAGTAGTATAGAAGGACTAGCGGGAGACGAGCAGTACTTC.